The source of this T cell receptor beta chain is a study of beta chain features in type 1 diabetes. Study information: Patients and healthy donors were similar in age, gender and cell yields.

In regard to this clone: What it recognizes is unknown. Other DNA sequences within the sample encode an identical CDR3.

Every bit of the isolated RNA underwent reverse transcription, so sequencing read expressed TCRB transcripts. Assay: immunoSEQ multiplex PCR; the TCRdb copy retains only in-frame clones and omits some. The sample includes 600,000 to 650,000 clones, less than 20% of them seen just once. General study points: The naive, central memory and Treg TCRB repertoires of patients appeared to be more similar to one another than those of healthy donors.

This CDR3 is 11 amino acids long. Germline loops: CDR1 DFQATT, CDR2 SNEGSKA (reference sequence). V was trimmed by 3 bases and J by 4 bases, leaving 6 bases between them. This clonotype was obtained from a man younger than 30 in good health. The chain has TRBV20-1 and TRBJ1-1; D is unclear. Sequences were obtained from naive CD4+ T cells from blood. CDR3 in amino acids: CSARRSTEAFF. The CDR3 DNA is TGCAGTGCTAGGCGGAGCACTGAAGCTTTCTTT.